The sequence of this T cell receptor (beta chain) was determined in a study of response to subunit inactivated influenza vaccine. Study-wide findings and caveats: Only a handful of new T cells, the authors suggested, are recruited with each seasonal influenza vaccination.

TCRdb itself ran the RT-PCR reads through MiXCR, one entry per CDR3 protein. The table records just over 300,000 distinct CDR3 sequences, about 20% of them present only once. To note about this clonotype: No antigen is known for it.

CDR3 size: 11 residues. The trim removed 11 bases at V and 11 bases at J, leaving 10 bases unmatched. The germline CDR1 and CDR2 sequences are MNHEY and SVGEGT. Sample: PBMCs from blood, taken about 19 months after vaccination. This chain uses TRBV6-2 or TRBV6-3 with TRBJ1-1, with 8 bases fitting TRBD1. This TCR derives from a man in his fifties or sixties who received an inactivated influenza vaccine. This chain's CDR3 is CAVHQGAGAFF. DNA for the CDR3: TGTGCCGTTCATCAGGGGGCCGGGGCTTTCTTT.